This T cell receptor beta chain was identified during a study of blood T cell repertoires in COVID-19 (dated by TCRdb to the early 2020s). Regarding the complete study: Samples from collaborators originated in the United States, Italy and Spain and spanned both the acute and convalescent phases of COVID-19. The material from the prospective study consisted of cDNA or gDNA derived from T cells, B-cell-depleted T cells, or PBMCs. The dataset comprised deeply sampled blood TCRbeta repertoires from subjects exposed to, actively infected with, or recovered from COVID-19. The repertoires were released in a freely available public database meant as a resource for research on the immune response to SARS-CoV-2. Samples came from the ongoing ImmuneRACE study (first 160 participants) plus 1,254 subjects from 6 global collaborators. A de-identified subject ID, COVID-19 status, age in years and sex were almost always included in the sample metadata. Where HLA class I and class II types were available, the types were taken from metadata supplied by the sample provider, not from assay-based typing.

CDR1 and CDR2 are read off the germline V gene as MNHEY and SVGAGI. The CDR3, cysteine through phenylalanine, is 15 amino acids long. Only the CDR3 portion is preserved as DNA: 45 bases, with reading frame beginning at the first base. V and J are trimmed by 6 bases and 12 bases, and the gene matches miss 9 bases of the junction. This clone was seen only a few times. Its antigen has not been determined. Base qualities are missing; no much larger clone stands one base away. Participants in the prospective study were aged 18 to 89 years, lived in 24 United States geographic areas, and enrolled through a virtual design. Cohort assignment in the prospective study relied on participant-reported clinical history from a screening survey and a study questionnaire. Recovered participants in ImmuneRACE Cohort 3 were defined as having two consecutive negative NP/OP PCR tests, clearance from a healthcare professional, or resolution of symptoms. In the prospective study, whole blood, serum and a nasopharyngeal or oropharyngeal swab were collected from each participant by mobile phlebotomists. Over a roughly 2-month period, participants in the prospective study had the option of providing additional blood draws and questionnaires. Before DNA extraction, blood samples from the prospective study were shipped at room temperature or frozen.

On the study overall, not on this receptor specifically: The amount of clinical and demographic metadata varied by source and participant and was provided uncurated.

The immunoSEQ Assay, a bias-controlled multiplex PCR, was used to amplify TCRbeta CDR3 regions from genomic DNA. The original pipeline was this. Within the assay, amplification of reference gene primers was used to estimate how many nucleated cells each sample contained. To quantify the absolute abundance of each unique TCRbeta CDR3 rearrangement, sequence reads were collapsed and filtered. For each sample, productive Simpson clonality was calculated as the square root of Simpson's diversity index over productive rearrangements. This is the immuneACCESS table as TCRdb keeps it, with only in-frame sequences that have V and J called. A part of the clones is gone; compared with another copy, unresolved V genes explain less than half, and the rest is unexplained. V and J calls plus clone size are reproduced from that table; the DNA served to infer D and trimming. Counted in this sample were around 300,000 clones; around nine tenths of them appeared once. Of the sample, approximately 6% falls within the top ten clones.

This receptor was identified in a woman aged 40 to 55 who had recovered from COVID-19. This receptor chain uses TRBV6-5 and TRBJ2-1; the junction holds 15 bases that match TRBD2. Sequenced: PBMCs or T cells enriched from blood (not recorded which). The DNA sequence follows: TGTGCCAGCAGACCGGGACTAGCGGGAGGTCTTGGGCAGTTCTTC. Its coded protein is CASRPGLAGGLGQFF.